Each of the 5 T cell receptor beta chains below was sequenced from the same sample in a study of cytomegalovirus exposure and HLA in healthy donors. The table came from immunoSEQ multiplex PCR; TCRdb's copy has only in-frame clones and leaves some out. The table shows about 160,000 clones, with roughly nine tenths occurring only once. The specimen was PBMCs. These receptors were collected from a woman under 30 in good health and CMV-seropositive.

The rearrangement links TRBV9 to TRBJ2-7, with unresolved D. CDR3 length: 15 residues. V lost 0 bases, J lost 5 bases, and 15 bases lay in between. Germline CDR1 and CDR2: SGDLS and YYNGEE. The CDR3 region is CASSVAGGYTDEQYF. The CDR3 coding sequence is TGTGCCAGCAGCGTAGCGGGTGGGTATACCGACGAGCAGTACTTC.

This clone was observed once. The V and J genes are TRBV7-3 and TRBJ1-2; a weak D match, TRBD1 (6 bases). Germline values: CDR1 SGHTA, CDR2 FQGTGA. This CDR3 is built from 13 residues. V gave up 0 bases and J gave up 6 bases, with 8 bases separating them. The CDR3 spells CASSLTEGDGYTF. The DNA of the CDR3 is TGTGCCAGCAGCTTAACAGAGGGGGATGGCTACACCTTC.

The rearrangement uses TRBV7-3 and TRBJ2-7; 8 bases are shared with TRBD2. Trimming at V came to 10 bases and at J to 7 bases, leaving 6 bases not matched to a gene. Germline V gene lookup returns CDR1 SGHTA and CDR2 FQGTGA. The CDR3 totals 11 residues. The CDR3 DNA is TGTGCCATGTGTCGGGGGGGAGAGCAGTACTTC. It codes for CAMCRGGEQYF.

J is TRBJ2-6 and V is TRBV11-3; a weak D match, TRBD2 (5 bases). Trimming took 1 base from V and 5 from J, leaving 15 bases between them. The V gene's germline CDR1 is SGHNT and CDR2 YENEEA. The CDR3 extends over 17 amino acids. The CDR3 is CASSLGTLLGRANVLTF. The CDR3 DNA reads as TGTGCCAGCAGCTTAGGGACTCTCCTCGGGAGGGCCAACGTCCTGACTTTC.

The V gene is TRBV19, the J gene TRBJ1-5; D unclear. Germline V gives CDR1 LNHDA, CDR2 SQIVND (reference sequence). V lost 3 bases to trimming and J lost 7 bases, with 13 bases between them. CDR3 size: 14 residues. The CDR3: CASSMGSGSQPQHF. The CDR3 DNA follows: TGTGCCAGTAGTATGGGCAGTGGGAGCCAGCCCCAGCATTTT.